This is a list of T cell receptor beta chains from one sample in a study of shared clonotypes between healthy human individuals. The assay was immunoSEQ multiplex PCR, and TCRdb's table has in-frame clones only and misses some. Of roughly 2.1 million clones listed, approximately 94% are singletons. Sequenced: naive CD8+ T cells from PBMCs. The receptors shown here come from a man between 18 and 35 years old in good health. Some clones in this sample may be carry-over from other donors' samples. CDR3s include the opening cysteine and the closing phenylalanine or tryptophan. The D gene is left open where the match is weak. A row's size may be missing; if present it is once, few, many or a size class.

cdr3_nt cdr3_aa v_call clone_size j_call d_call
TGTGCCAGCAGAAGGTATTACCCGGGACAGGGGCTAGTCAATCAGCCCCAGCATTTT CASRRYYPGQGLVNQPQHF TRBV28 . TRBJ1-5 TRBD1
TGCAGCGTTACAGGGAAATGGGACGAGCAGTACTTC CSVTGKWDEQYF TRBV29-1 . TRBJ2-7 .
TGCGCCAGCCGGGACAGGGTCTACGAGCAGTACTTC CASRDRVYEQYF TRBV5-1 . TRBJ2-7 TRBD1
TGTGCCAGCACATGGACAGGGGGCTCCTACGAGCAGTACTTC CASTWTGGSYEQYF TRBV28 . TRBJ2-7 TRBD1
TGTGCCACCAGCAGACCCGCCCGGACAGCCTCCTACGAGCAGTACTTC CATSRPARTASYEQYF TRBV15 . TRBJ2-7 .
TGTGCCAGCAGCCTGGGTATGAAATCGAACACCGGGGAGCTGTTTTTT CASSLGMKSNTGELFF TRBV7-6 . TRBJ2-2 .
TGTGCCAGCAGTTCTGGTTCCTACGAGCAGTACTTC CASSSGSYEQYF TRBV27 once TRBJ2-7 .
TGTGCCTGGCCGGACAGGGCGCAATCCTCTGGAAACACCATATATTTT CAWPDRAQSSGNTIYF TRBV30 . TRBJ1-3 TRBD1
TGCGCCAGCAGCTTGGGTACCATGACAGCCGGAGAGACCCAGTACTTC CASSLGTMTAGETQYF TRBV5-1 . TRBJ2-5 .
TGTGCCAGCAGTATTCAGGGGGCAGGTGGCACCGGGGAGCTGTTTTTT CASSIQGAGGTGELFF TRBV27 . TRBJ2-2 TRBD1
TGTGCCAGCAGGACAGGGGGCTGGTATGGCTACACCTTC CASRTGGWYGYTF TRBV28 once TRBJ1-2 TRBD1
TGCGCCAGCAGCCAAGAAGGGCTAGCGGGCGCCAGCTCCTACAATGAGCAGTTCTTC CASSQEGLAGASSYNEQFF TRBV4-1 . TRBJ2-1 TRBD2
TGTGCCAGCAGCTCTAACGGGCCCTACAATGAGCAGTTCTTC CASSSNGPYNEQFF TRBV7-9 . TRBJ2-1 .
TGCGCCAGCAGCCAAGTAGAGGGACAGGGCTACAATGAGCAGTTCTTC CASSQVEGQGYNEQFF TRBV4-3 . TRBJ2-1 TRBD1
TGTGCCAGCAGGACCGGGACCGGCAATTCACCCCTCCACTTT CASRTGTGNSPLHF TRBV7-9 . TRBJ1-6 .
TGTGCCAGCAGTGAGTGGGAGTACACCGGGGAGCTGTTTTTT CASSEWEYTGELFF TRBV2 few TRBJ2-2 .
TGTGCCAGCAGTTTATCGAGTGGAGGGAATCAGCCCCAGCATTTT CASSLSSGGNQPQHF TRBV27 . TRBJ1-5 .
TGTGCCAGCAGCTTAGTTTCGGGAGGCGGAGCGGGCTACACCTTC CASSLVSGGGAGYTF TRBV7-9 . TRBJ1-2 .
TGTGCCAGCAGCCCAACATATACCGAGCAGTACTTC CASSPTYTEQYF TRBV7-2 . TRBJ2-7 .
TGTGCCACCAGCAGAGGTGCCGGGGAGCTGTTTTTT CATSRGAGELFF TRBV15 . TRBJ2-2 .
TGTGCCAGCAGGGTAGCGGTTAGCACAGATACGCAGTATTTT CASRVAVSTDTQYF TRBV6-5 . TRBJ2-3 .
TGTGCCAGCAGCACGACCGGGACTACGAGCTCCTACGAGCAGTACTTC CASSTTGTTSSYEQYF TRBV5-4 . TRBJ2-7 TRBD2
TGTGCCAGCAGCCAAGTTGACACATACGAGCAGTACTTC CASSQVDTYEQYF TRBV4-2 . TRBJ2-7 .